A selection of T cell receptor beta chains follows, all from one sample in a study of T cells after yellow fever vaccination. One entry per CDR3 protein, called by TCRdb with MiXCR from the 5' RACE reads. Among 95,000 to 150,000 distinct CDR3 sequences listed, around 7.7% were seen once. The sample was CD4+ T cells sorted from PBMCs, taken 10 to 11 days after the first yellow fever vaccination. The receptors originated from a young man who received the YFV17D yellow fever vaccine. The CDR3 runs from the conserved cysteine through the conserved F or W. The D gene is left open where the match is weak. Expanded clones get a size class; other rows say once, few or many, or leave the size out.

len: 15
d_gene: NA
v_gene: TRBV12-3/TRBV12-4
abundance: many
j_gene: TRBJ2-2
CDR3aa: CASSFFRPPTGELFF
CDR3nt: TGTGCCAGCAGTTTCTTCCGGCCACCCACCGGGGAGCTGTTTTTT

len: 12
d_gene: NA
v_gene: TRBV7-2
abundance: many
j_gene: TRBJ2-5
CDR3aa: CASSMTLETQYF
CDR3nt: TGTGCCAGCAGCATGACTTTAGAGACCCAGTACTTC

len: 13
d_gene: NA
v_gene: TRBV5-1
abundance: NA
j_gene: TRBJ2-7
CDR3aa: CASSDSDSYEQYF
CDR3nt: TGCGCCAGCAGCGACAGTGACTCCTACGAGCAGTACTTC

len: 17
d_gene: TRBD2
v_gene: TRBV7-2
abundance: few
j_gene: TRBJ2-4
CDR3aa: CASSLAASGGAEGIQYF
CDR3nt: TGTGCCAGCAGCTTAGCAGCTAGCGGGGGGGCCGAGGGAATTCAGTACTTC

len: 14
d_gene: TRBD1
v_gene: TRBV28
abundance: many
j_gene: TRBJ1-6
CDR3aa: CASSSWTGRSPLHF
CDR3nt: TGTGCCAGCAGTTCGTGGACAGGGCGTTCACCCCTCCACTTT

len: 13
d_gene: TRBD1
v_gene: TRBV10-3
abundance: many
j_gene: TRBJ1-1
CDR3aa: CAITSDREGNSFF
CDR3nt: TGTGCCATCACCTCGGACAGGGAAGGCAATTCTTTCTTT

len: 14
d_gene: NA
v_gene: TRBV2
abundance: many
j_gene: TRBJ1-1
CDR3aa: CASSALTMNTEAFF
CDR3nt: TGTGCCAGCAGTGCGCTGACCATGAACACTGAAGCTTTCTTT

len: 13
d_gene: NA
v_gene: TRBV6-6
abundance: NA
j_gene: TRBJ1-6
CDR3aa: CASGGYRNSPLHF
CDR3nt: TGTGCCAGCGGGGGGTACCGTAATTCACCCCTCCACTTT

len: 17
d_gene: TRBD2
v_gene: TRBV7-2
abundance: many
j_gene: TRBJ2-3
CDR3aa: CASSRRLAGWDTDTQYF
CDR3nt: TGTGCCAGCAGCCGCAGACTAGCCGGTTGGGACACAGATACGCAGTATTTT

len: 14
d_gene: NA
v_gene: TRBV29-1
abundance: many
j_gene: TRBJ1-2
CDR3aa: CSVGPRVSHYGYTF
CDR3nt: TGCAGCGTCGGCCCCAGGGTATCGCACTATGGCTACACCTTC

len: 13
d_gene: NA
v_gene: TRBV6-2/TRBV6-3
abundance: many
j_gene: TRBJ2-1
CDR3aa: CASSYATRSEQFF
CDR3nt: TGTGCCAGCAGTTACGCCACTAGATCTGAGCAGTTCTTC

len: 15
d_gene: NA
v_gene: TRBV11-3
abundance: many
j_gene: TRBJ2-2
CDR3aa: CASSPTAGNTGELFF
CDR3nt: TGTGCCAGCAGCCCAACGGCGGGGAACACCGGGGAGCTGTTTTTT

len: 13
d_gene: NA
v_gene: TRBV19
abundance: NA
j_gene: TRBJ1-1
CDR3aa: CASSNRELDEAFF
CDR3nt: TGTGCCAGTAGTAACAGGGAACTGGATGAAGCTTTCTTT

len: 15
d_gene: NA
v_gene: TRBV19
abundance: few
j_gene: TRBJ2-1
CDR3aa: CASSRLGRLGEEQFF
CDR3nt: TGTGCCAGTAGCCGCCTAGGACGGCTCGGGGAGGAGCAGTTCTTC

len: 15
d_gene: NA
v_gene: TRBV12-3/TRBV12-4
abundance: NA
j_gene: TRBJ1-3
CDR3aa: CASSRQPSSGNTIYF
CDR3nt: TGTGCCAGCAGTAGACAGCCGAGCTCTGGAAACACCATATATTTT

len: 14
d_gene: TRBD2
v_gene: TRBV5-4
abundance: many
j_gene: TRBJ2-3
CDR3aa: CASSLSGGTDTQYF
CDR3nt: TGTGCCAGCAGCTTGTCGGGGGGTACAGATACGCAGTATTTT

len: 17
d_gene: TRBD1
v_gene: TRBV20-1
abundance: few
j_gene: TRBJ1-5
CDR3aa: CSASPPGQLHSNQPQHF
CDR3nt: TGCAGTGCTAGCCCCCCGGGACAGCTTCATAGCAATCAGCCCCAGCATTTT

len: 15
d_gene: TRBD1
v_gene: TRBV12-3/TRBV12-4
abundance: many
j_gene: TRBJ1-2
CDR3aa: CASSTGGAYSYGYTF
CDR3nt: TGTGCCAGCAGTACAGGGGGGGCATACAGTTATGGCTACACCTTC

len: 15
d_gene: NA
v_gene: TRBV5-1
abundance: many
j_gene: TRBJ1-5
CDR3aa: CASSLEGQVDQPQHF
CDR3nt: TGCGCCAGCAGCTTGGAGGGGCAGGTGGATCAGCCCCAGCATTTT

len: 14
d_gene: TRBD1
v_gene: TRBV7-2
abundance: many
j_gene: TRBJ2-7
CDR3aa: CASSLWQGADEQYF
CDR3nt: TGTGCCAGCAGCTTATGGCAGGGGGCGGACGAGCAGTACTTC

len: 16
d_gene: TRBD2
v_gene: TRBV18
abundance: NA
j_gene: TRBJ2-3
CDR3aa: CASSPRTSGLEDTQYF
CDR3nt: TGTGCCAGCTCACCTCGGACTAGCGGGCTGGAGGATACGCAGTATTTT

len: 14
d_gene: NA
v_gene: TRBV4-3
abundance: many
j_gene: TRBJ1-6
CDR3aa: CASSQDGGNSPLHF
CDR3nt: TGCGCCAGCAGCCAAGATGGGGGGAATTCACCCCTCCACTTT

len: 15
d_gene: NA
v_gene: TRBV5-5
abundance: NA
j_gene: TRBJ1-1
CDR3aa: CASSLVPYMNTEAFF
CDR3nt: TGTGCCAGCAGCTTGGTACCGTACATGAACACTGAAGCTTTCTTT

len: 16
d_gene: TRBD2
v_gene: TRBV7-9
abundance: many
j_gene: TRBJ2-1
CDR3aa: CASSLALAGEHNEQFF
CDR3nt: TGTGCCAGCAGCTTAGCCCTAGCGGGGGAGCACAATGAGCAGTTCTTC

len: 14
d_gene: NA
v_gene: TRBV27
abundance: NA
j_gene: TRBJ1-5
CDR3aa: CASSLSGWRQPQHF
CDR3nt: TGTGCCAGCAGTTTATCTGGGTGGCGTCAGCCCCAGCATTTT

len: 17
d_gene: TRBD1
v_gene: TRBV5-8
abundance: many
j_gene: TRBJ2-7
CDR3aa: CASRQGDLNRLAYEQYF
CDR3nt: TGTGCCAGCAGGCAGGGGGACCTAAATCGTTTAGCCTACGAGCAGTACTTC

len: 14
d_gene: NA
v_gene: TRBV10-2
abundance: many
j_gene: TRBJ2-1
CDR3aa: CASHFTTGRDEQFF
CDR3nt: TGCGCCTCTCACTTCACCACAGGCAGGGATGAGCAGTTCTTC

len: 14
d_gene: NA
v_gene: TRBV5-1
abundance: many
j_gene: TRBJ2-5
CDR3aa: CASSLADGFETQYF
CDR3nt: TGCGCCAGCAGCTTGGCCGATGGGTTCGAGACCCAGTACTTC

len: 14
d_gene: TRBD1
v_gene: TRBV7-2
abundance: many
j_gene: TRBJ2-7
CDR3aa: CASSPHRGRYEQYF
CDR3nt: TGTGCCAGCAGCCCCCACAGGGGGCGATACGAGCAGTACTTC

len: 21
d_gene: TRBD2
v_gene: TRBV4-1
abundance: many
j_gene: TRBJ2-2
CDR3aa: CASSQDVPSGGPQRPTGELFF
CDR3nt: TGCGCCAGCAGCCAAGACGTTCCTAGCGGGGGACCTCAACGGCCCACCGGGGAGCTGTTTTTT

len: 16
d_gene: TRBD2
v_gene: TRBV6-5
abundance: many
j_gene: TRBJ2-5
CDR3aa: CASSPPPGLALETQYF
CDR3nt: TGTGCCAGCAGTCCGCCCCCGGGACTAGCTCTAGAGACCCAGTACTTC

len: 15
d_gene: TRBD2
v_gene: TRBV7-2
abundance: many
j_gene: TRBJ2-7
CDR3aa: CASSLARSGGVEQYF
CDR3nt: TGTGCCAGCAGCTTAGCGCGTAGCGGGGGCGTCGAGCAGTACTTC

len: 14
d_gene: TRBD1
v_gene: TRBV27
abundance: many
j_gene: TRBJ1-6
CDR3aa: CASSLSTGGSPLHF
CDR3nt: TGTGCCAGCAGTTTATCGACAGGGGGTTCACCCCTCCACTTT

len: 13
d_gene: NA
v_gene: TRBV20-1
abundance: few
j_gene: TRBJ1-5
CDR3aa: CSSSPGAVKPQHF
CDR3nt: TGCAGTTCATCCCCGGGGGCCGTGAAGCCCCAGCATTTT

len: 13
d_gene: NA
v_gene: TRBV4-2
abundance: many
j_gene: TRBJ2-3
CDR3aa: CASSQDAAGTQYF
CDR3nt: TGTGCCAGCAGCCAAGATGCGGCGGGAACGCAGTATTTT

len: 14
d_gene: TRBD1
v_gene: TRBV20-1
abundance: many
j_gene: TRBJ2-2
CDR3aa: CSASANRGTGELFF
CDR3nt: TGCAGTGCTAGCGCGAACAGGGGAACCGGGGAGCTGTTTTTT

len: 12
d_gene: NA
v_gene: TRBV29-1
abundance: many
j_gene: TRBJ1-3
CDR3aa: CSAFGGGHTIYF
CDR3nt: TGCAGCGCCTTCGGGGGGGGCCACACCATATATTTT

len: 14
d_gene: NA
v_gene: TRBV6-5
abundance: many
j_gene: TRBJ1-4
CDR3aa: CASSYLATNEKLFF
CDR3nt: TGTGCCAGCAGTTACCTTGCAACTAATGAAAAACTGTTTTTT

len: 14
d_gene: TRBD2
v_gene: TRBV2
abundance: many
j_gene: TRBJ2-1
CDR3aa: CASTSGEMGNEQFF
CDR3nt: TGTGCCAGTACTAGCGGGGAGATGGGAAATGAGCAGTTCTTC

len: 12
d_gene: NA
v_gene: TRBV9
abundance: many
j_gene: TRBJ2-3
CDR3aa: CASSKSGDTQYF
CDR3nt: TGTGCCAGCAGCAAGTCAGGGGACACGCAGTATTTT